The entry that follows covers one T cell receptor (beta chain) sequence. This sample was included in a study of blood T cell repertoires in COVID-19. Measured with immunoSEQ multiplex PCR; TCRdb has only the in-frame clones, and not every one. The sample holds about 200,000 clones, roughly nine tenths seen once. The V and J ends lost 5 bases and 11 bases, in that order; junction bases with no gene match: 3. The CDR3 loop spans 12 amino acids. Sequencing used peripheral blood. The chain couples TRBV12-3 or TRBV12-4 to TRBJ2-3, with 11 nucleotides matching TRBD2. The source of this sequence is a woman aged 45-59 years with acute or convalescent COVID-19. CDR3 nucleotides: TGTGCCAGCAGTCCTAGCGGGGGGTGGCAGTATTTT. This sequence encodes CASSPSGGWQYF.